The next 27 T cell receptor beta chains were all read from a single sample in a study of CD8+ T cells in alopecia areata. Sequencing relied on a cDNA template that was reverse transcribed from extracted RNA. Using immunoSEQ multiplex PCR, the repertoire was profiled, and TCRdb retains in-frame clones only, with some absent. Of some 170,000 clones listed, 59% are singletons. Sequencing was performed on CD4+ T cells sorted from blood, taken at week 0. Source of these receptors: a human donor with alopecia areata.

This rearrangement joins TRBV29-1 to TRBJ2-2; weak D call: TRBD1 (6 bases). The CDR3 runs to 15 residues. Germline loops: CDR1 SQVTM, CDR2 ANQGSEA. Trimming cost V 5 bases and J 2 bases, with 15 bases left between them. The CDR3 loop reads CSVFGQTANTGELFF. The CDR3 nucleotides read TGCAGCGTTTTCGGACAGACAGCCAACACCGGGGAGCTGTTTTTT.

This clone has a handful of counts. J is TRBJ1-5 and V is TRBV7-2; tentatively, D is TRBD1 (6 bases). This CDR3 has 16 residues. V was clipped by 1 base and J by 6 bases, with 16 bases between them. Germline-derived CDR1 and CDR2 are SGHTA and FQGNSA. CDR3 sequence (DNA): TGTGCCAGCAGCTTAGAGGGCAGGGGTGCGCCTCAGCCCCAGCATTTT. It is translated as CASSLEGRGAPQPQHF.

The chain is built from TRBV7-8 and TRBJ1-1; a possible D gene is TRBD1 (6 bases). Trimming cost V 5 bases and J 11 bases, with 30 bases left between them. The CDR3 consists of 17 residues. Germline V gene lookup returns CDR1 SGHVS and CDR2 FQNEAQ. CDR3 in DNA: TGTGCCAGCAGCATAATCGCATCGGGACACAGCCCTCAAGGGGCTTTCTTT. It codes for CASSIIASGHSPQGAFF.

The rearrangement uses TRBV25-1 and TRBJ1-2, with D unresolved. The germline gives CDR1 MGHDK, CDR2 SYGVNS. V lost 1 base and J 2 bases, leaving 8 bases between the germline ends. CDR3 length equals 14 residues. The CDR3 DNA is TGTGCCAGCAGTGAATTGGCAAGCAACTATGGCTACACCTTC. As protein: CASSELASNYGYTF.

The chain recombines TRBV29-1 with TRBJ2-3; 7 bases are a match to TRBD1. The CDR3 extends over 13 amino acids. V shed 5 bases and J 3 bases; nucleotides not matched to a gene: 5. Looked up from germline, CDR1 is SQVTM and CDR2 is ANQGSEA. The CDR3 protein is CSVSYRGTDTQYF. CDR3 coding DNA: TGCAGCGTTAGTTACAGGGGTACAGATACGCAGTATTTT.

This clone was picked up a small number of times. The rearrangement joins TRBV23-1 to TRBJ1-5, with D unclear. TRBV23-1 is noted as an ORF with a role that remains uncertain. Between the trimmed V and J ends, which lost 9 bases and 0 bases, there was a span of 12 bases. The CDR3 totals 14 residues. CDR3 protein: CASVPAHSNQPQHF. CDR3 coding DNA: TGCGCCAGTGTCCCAGCCCATAGCAATCAGCCCCAGCATTTT.

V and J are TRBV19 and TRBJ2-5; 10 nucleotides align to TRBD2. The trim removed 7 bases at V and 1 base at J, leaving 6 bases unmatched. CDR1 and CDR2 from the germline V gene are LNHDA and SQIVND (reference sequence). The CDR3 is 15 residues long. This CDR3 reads CASTKRGGSQETQYF. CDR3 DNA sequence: TGTGCCAGTACCAAGCGGGGGGGCTCCCAAGAGACCCAGTACTTC.

The CDR3, as DNA: TGCGCCAGCAGCTTGACGGCTAATTCACCCCTCCACTTT. Amino acids: CASSLTANSPLHF. The genes are TRBV5-1 and TRBJ1-6; D is ambiguous. V was pared by 1 base and J by 6 bases, with 5 bases between. Germline CDR1 is SGHRS and CDR2 is YFSETQ. The CDR3 length is 13 residues. Full variable domain (missing parts from reference TRBV5-1 and TRBJ1-6): KAGVTQTPRYLIKTRGQQVTLSCSPISGHRSVSWYQQTPGQGLQFLFEYFSETQRNKGNFPGRFSGRQFSNSRSEMNVSTLELGDSALYLCASSLTANSPLHFGNGTRLTVT.

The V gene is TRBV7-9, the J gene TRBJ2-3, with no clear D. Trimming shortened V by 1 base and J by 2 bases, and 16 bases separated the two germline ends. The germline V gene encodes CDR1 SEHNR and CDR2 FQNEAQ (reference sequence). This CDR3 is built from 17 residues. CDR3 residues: CASSLGMGNLPTDTQYF. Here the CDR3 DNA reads TGTGCCAGCAGCTTAGGCATGGGTAACCTTCCCACAGATACGCAGTATTTT.

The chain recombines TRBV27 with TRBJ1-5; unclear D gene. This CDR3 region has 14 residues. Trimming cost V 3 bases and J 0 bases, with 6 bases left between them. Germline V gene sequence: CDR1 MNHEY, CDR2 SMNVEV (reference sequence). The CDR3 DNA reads TGTGCCAGCAGTTTTCTCGCTAGCAATCAGCCCCAGCATTTT. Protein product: CASSFLASNQPQHF.

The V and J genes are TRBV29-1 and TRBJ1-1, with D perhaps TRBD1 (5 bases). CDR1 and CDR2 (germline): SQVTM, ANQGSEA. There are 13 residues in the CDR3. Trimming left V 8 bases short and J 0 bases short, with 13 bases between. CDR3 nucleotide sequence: TGCAGCTCGGCGGGACGGATGAACACTGAAGCTTTCTTT. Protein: CSSAGRMNTEAFF.

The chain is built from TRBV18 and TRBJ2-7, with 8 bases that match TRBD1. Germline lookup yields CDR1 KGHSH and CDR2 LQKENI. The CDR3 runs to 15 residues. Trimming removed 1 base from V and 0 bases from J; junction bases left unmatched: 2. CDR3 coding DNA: TGTGCCAGCTCACCACGGACAGGGACCTCCTACGAGCAGTACTTC. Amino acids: CASSPRTGTSYEQYF.

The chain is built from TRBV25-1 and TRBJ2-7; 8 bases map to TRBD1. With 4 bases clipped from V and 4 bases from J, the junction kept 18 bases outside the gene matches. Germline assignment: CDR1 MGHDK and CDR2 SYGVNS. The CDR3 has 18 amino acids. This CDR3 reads CASSGTGGRVAAVYEQYF. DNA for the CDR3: TGTGCCAGCAGTGGTACAGGGGGGCGCGTGGCGGCGGTATACGAGCAGTACTTC.

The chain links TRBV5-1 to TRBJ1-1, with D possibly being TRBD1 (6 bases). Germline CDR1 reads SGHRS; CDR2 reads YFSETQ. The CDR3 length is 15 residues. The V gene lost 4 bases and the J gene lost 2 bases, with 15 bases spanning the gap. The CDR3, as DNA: TGCGCCAGCAGCCCGACGGGGGCGACCAACACTGAAGCTTTCTTT. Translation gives CASSPTGATNTEAFF.

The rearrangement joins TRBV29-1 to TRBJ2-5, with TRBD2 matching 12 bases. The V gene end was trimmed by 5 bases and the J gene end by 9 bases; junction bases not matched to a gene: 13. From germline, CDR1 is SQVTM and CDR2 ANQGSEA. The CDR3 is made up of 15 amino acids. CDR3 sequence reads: CSVLWTSGAKGAQYF. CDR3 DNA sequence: TGCAGCGTTTTATGGACTAGCGGGGCAAAAGGGGCCCAGTACTTC.

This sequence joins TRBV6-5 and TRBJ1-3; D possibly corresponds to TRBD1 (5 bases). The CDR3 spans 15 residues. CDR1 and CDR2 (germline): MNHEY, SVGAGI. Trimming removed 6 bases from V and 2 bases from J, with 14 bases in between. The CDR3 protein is CASSPSGGTGNTIYF. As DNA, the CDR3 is TGTGCCAGCAGCCCCTCGGGGGGGACTGGAAACACCATATATTTT.

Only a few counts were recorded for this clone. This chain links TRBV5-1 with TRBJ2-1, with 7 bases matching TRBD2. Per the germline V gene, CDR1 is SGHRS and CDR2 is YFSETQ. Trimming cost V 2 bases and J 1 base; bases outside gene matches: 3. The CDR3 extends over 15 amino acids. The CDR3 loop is CASSFGGGSYNEQFF. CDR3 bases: TGCGCCAGCAGCTTCGGCGGGGGTTCCTACAATGAGCAGTTCTTC. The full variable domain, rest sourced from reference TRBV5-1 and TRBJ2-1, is KAGVTQTPRYLIKTRGQQVTLSCSPISGHRSVSWYQQTPGQGLQFLFEYFSETQRNKGNFPGRFSGRQFSNSRSEMNVSTLELGDSALYLCASSFGGGSYNEQFFGPGTRLTVL.

CDR3 sequence: CASRRTSDYEQYF. The CDR3 nucleotides are TGTGCCAGCAGACGGACTAGCGACTACGAGCAGTACTTC. The V call is TRBV6-5, the J call TRBJ2-7, with 9 bases lining up with TRBD2. CDR3 length: 13 amino acids. Germline V gene lookup returns CDR1 MNHEY and CDR2 SVGAGI. J was trimmed by 3 bases and V by 6 bases; bases with no gene match: 3.

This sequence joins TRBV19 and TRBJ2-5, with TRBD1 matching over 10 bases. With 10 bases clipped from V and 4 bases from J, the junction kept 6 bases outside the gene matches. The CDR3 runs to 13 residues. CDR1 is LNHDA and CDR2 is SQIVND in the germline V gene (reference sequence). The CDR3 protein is CATTRTGGETQYF. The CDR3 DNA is TGTGCCACAACCCGGACAGGGGGAGAGACCCAGTACTTC.

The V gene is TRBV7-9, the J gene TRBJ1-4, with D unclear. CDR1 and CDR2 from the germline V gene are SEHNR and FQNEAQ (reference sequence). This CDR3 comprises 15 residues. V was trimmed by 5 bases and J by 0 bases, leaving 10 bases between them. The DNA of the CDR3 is TGTGCCAGCAGCCCCCGCAGAGCAACTAATGAAAAACTGTTTTTT. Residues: CASSPRRATNEKLFF.

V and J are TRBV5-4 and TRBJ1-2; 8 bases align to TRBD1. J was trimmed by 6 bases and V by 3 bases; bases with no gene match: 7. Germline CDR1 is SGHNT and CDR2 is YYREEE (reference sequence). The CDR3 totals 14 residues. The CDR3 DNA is TGTGCCAGCAGCTGGGAGACAGGGGAGGATGGCTACACCTTC. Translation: CASSWETGEDGYTF.

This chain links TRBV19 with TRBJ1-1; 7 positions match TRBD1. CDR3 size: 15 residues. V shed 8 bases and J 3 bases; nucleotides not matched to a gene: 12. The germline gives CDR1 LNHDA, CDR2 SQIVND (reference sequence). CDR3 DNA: TGTGCCAGTCAGGCGGGACAGAGTTTGTACACTGAAGCTTTCTTT. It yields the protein CASQAGQSLYTEAFF.

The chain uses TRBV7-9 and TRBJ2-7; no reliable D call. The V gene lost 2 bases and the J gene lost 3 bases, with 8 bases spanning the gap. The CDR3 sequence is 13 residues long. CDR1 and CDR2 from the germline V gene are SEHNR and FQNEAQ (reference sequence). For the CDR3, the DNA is TGTGCCAGCAGCTTACGGCCGAACTACGAGCAGTACTTC. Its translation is CASSLRPNYEQYF.

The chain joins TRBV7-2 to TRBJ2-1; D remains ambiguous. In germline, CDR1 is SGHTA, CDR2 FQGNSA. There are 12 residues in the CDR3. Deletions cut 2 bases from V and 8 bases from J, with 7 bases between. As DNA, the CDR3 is TGTGCCAGCAGCTTATTTGCCCATGAGCAGTTCTTC. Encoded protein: CASSLFAHEQFF.

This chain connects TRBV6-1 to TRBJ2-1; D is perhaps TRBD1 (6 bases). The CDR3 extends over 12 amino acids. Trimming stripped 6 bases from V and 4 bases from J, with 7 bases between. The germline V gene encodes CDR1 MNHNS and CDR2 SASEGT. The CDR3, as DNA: TGTGCCAGCAGGGGACAATACAATGAGCAGTTCTTC. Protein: CASRGQYNEQFF.

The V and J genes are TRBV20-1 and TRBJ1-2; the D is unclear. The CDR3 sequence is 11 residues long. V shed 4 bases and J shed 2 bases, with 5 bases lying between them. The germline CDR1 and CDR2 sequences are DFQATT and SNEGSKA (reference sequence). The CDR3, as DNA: TGCAGTGCTAACAAAAACTATGGCTACACCTTC. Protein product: CSANKNYGYTF.

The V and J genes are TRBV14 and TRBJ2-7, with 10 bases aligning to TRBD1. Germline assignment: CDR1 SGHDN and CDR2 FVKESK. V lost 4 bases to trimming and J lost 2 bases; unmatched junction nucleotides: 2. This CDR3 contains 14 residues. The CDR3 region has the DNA TGTGCCAGCAGCCCCGGGACAGGGGCCTACGAGCAGTACTTC. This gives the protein CASSPGTGAYEQYF. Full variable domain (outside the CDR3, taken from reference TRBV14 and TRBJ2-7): EAGVTQFPSHSVIEKGQTVTLRCDPISGHDNLYWYRRVMGKEIKFLLHFVKESKQDESGMPNNRFLAERTGGTYSTLKVQPAELEDSGVYFCASSPGTGAYEQYFGPGTRLTVT.